This T cell receptor (beta chain) was recorded in a study of post-analysis software for immune sequencing data (dated by TCRdb to about 2015). With regard to the full study: Recorded disease courses included relapsing-remitting, secondary progressive and progressive-relapsing multiple sclerosis, with some patients lacking subtype annotation. Patient repertoires were compared against ten to eleven previously published healthy control repertoires from donors aged roughly 6 to 28 years. A subset of samples was prepared in parallel using single-end sample barcoding, then pooled and co-amplified after Illumina adapter ligation. Overall study results and their limits: Significantly lower normalized Chao1 diversity was found in multiple sclerosis patients than in controls, suggesting substantial peripheral T-cell clonal expansion. When samples were clustered directly using the F measure, samples prepared in the same batch co-clustered strongly, which prompted a batch-effect correction. Significantly higher frequencies in patients than in controls were found for about five TRBV segments, including TRBV5-6, TRBV5-1 and TRBV20-1. The control group was slightly older than the multiple sclerosis patient group.

In its sample, this clonotype was seen once. It has no known antigen specificity. The sample holds no much larger clone one base away, and base qualities are not on file. The CDR3 holds 15 amino acids from the cysteine to the phenylalanine. Here the CDR3 DNA is all that survives: 45 bases in frame from base 1. Taken from the germline V gene (reference sequence), the CDR1 and CDR2 loops are MNHEY and SMNVEV. The junction carries 17 bases between V and J, which are trimmed by 5 bases and 4 bases respectively. Library creation used PCR. The sequencer was an Illumina HiSeq 2500. To reduce PCR and sequencing biases, unique molecular identifiers were built into the TCR beta cDNA libraries. Roughly 0.5 million cDNA molecules were obtained per 1 to 10 million input T cells, so each molecule approximated one T cell. Patient libraries were prepared and sequenced with the same protocol used for the earlier healthy control dataset. Within a given batch, samples were prepared together, multiplexed and sequenced on the same HiSeq lane. The study's processing was this. MIGEC handled the raw barcoded reads, throwing out single-read molecular identifier groups before consensus assembly and CDR3 extraction. Clonotype tables were post-analysed with VDJtools, normalizing diversity by down-sampling all datasets to the smallest sample size. To correct batch-related cross-sample contamination, repertoire overlap clustering matched CDR3 amino acid sequences but not nucleotide sequences. TCRdb reanalyzed the raw reads on its own, using fastp at Q25 for trimming and MiXCR for clone calling, and kept in-frame beta chains. For every CDR3 protein sequence, its rows merge into one entry that carries the most common genes and DNA. TCRdb, not the original authors, processed these V and J calls. This sample gives fewer than 850,000 distinct CDR3 sequences in total; 25% to 30% of them show up just once. The top ten hold roughly 0.54% of the sample.

To demonstrate the VDJtools post-analysis software, TCR beta repertoires were profiled from the peripheral blood of roughly 14 young patients with multiple sclerosis. The multiple sclerosis patients were children and adolescents ranging in age from roughly 6 to 16 years. The clonotype was recovered from a girl under 18 with multiple sclerosis. The receptor chain draws on TRBV27 and TRBJ1-2; a weak D assignment points to TRBD1 (5 bases agree). The sample comprised blood. The CDR3 sequence is CASSLLGGPSYGYTF. The DNA sequence reads TGTGCCAGCAGTCTATTGGGGGGACCTTCCTATGGCTACACCTTC.